The clone carrying this T cell receptor beta chain was found a few times. Its matching antigen is unknown. The CDR3 extends over 14 amino acids. Trimming stripped 5 bases from V and 4 bases from J, with 15 bases between. Per germline, CDR1 ENHRY and CDR2 SYGVKD. The data stem from a study of vaccination effects on CD4 cells after COVID-19. Study results and limitations: Whether induced by infection or by vaccine, clones showed marked clonal contraction late after vaccination.

Data came from immunoSEQ multiplex PCR; TCRdb stores just in-frame clones and leaves some out. The sample has tens of thousands of clones, approximately 79% seen once. When about ten days of culture had elapsed, CD4+ T cells were isolated. The vaccine given was either BNT162b2 or mRNA-1273, in two doses. Recipients of the vaccine had no prior SARS-CoV-2 infection and negative nucleocapsid antibodies. This clonotype was obtained from a human donor who received a COVID-19 vaccine. The rearrangement links TRBV10-3 to TRBJ2-7; D possibly uses TRBD1 or TRBD2 (5 bases each). The source was CD4+ T cells from PBMCs cultured without peptide, collected after COVID-19 vaccination. The CDR3 nucleotides read TGTGCCATCAGTCGGGACCGCTCCGTGTACGAGCAGTACGTC. It encodes CAISRDRSVYEQYV.